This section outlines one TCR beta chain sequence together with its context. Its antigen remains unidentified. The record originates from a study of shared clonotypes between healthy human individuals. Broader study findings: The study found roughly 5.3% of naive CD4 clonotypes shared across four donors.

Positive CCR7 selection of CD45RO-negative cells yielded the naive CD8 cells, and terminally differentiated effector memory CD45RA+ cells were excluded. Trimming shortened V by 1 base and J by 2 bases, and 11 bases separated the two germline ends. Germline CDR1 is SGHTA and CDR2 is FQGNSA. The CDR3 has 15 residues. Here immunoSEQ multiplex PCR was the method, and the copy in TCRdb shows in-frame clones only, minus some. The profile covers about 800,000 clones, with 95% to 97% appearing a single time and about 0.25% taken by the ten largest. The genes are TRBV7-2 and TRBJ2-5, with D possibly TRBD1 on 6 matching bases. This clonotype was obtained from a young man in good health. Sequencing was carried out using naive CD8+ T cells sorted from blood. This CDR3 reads CASSLGGPPQETQYF. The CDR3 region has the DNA TGTGCCAGCAGCTTAGGGGGGCCCCCGCAAGAGACCCAGTACTTC.